Sequencing of this TCR beta chain was carried out in a study of T cell responses to AZD1222 COVID-19 vaccine. Study-wide points: Spike-specific TCR breadth and depth grew following two AZD1222 doses. Along spike, vaccine-associated CD4 TCRs were found throughout, with dominance at 160-218 and 743-854. Unmutated variant regions are reportedly targeted by nearly half of spike-specific TCRs. Donors skewed white British and female; clonal diversity was possibly underestimated.

The ends were cut back, 3 bases at V and 5 bases at J, with 14 bases in the middle. The CDR3 spans 14 residues. The V gene's germline CDR1 is SGDLS and CDR2 YYNGEE. Sequenced by immunoSEQ multiplex PCR; TCRdb stores in-frame clones only, minus some. Among 150,000 to 200,000 clones listed, more than 80% were seen once. As regards this clone: Its antigen is unknown.

The clonotype originates from an adult who received the MenACWY meningococcal vaccine as a control. The rearrangement links TRBV9 to TRBJ1-2, with D maybe TRBD1 (6 bases). The specimen comprised peripheral blood, sampled 28 days after the second dose of the MenACWY control vaccine. The CDR3 protein is CASSAITTGYGYTF. In DNA form, the CDR3 reads TGTGCCAGCAGCGCCATCACGACAGGTTATGGCTACACCTTC.